This T cell receptor (beta chain) stems from a study of cytomegalovirus exposure and HLA in healthy donors. Findings of the study overall: When analyzed later, a missense DCLRE1C variant was found to be linked to TCR beta V- and J-gene trimming.

Germline values: CDR1 MDHEN, CDR2 SYDVKM. The CDR3 has 15 amino acids. The V segment lost 5 bases and the J segment 2 bases; nucleotides outside the gene matches: 8. The primer mix had 60 Vbeta and 13 Jbeta primers. Method: immunoSEQ multiplex PCR; TCRdb's copy keeps in-frame clones and lacks some. The sample lists over 150,000 clones, 80% occurring once. To note about this clone: The target antigen is unknown.

The origin of this receptor is a woman between 50 and 59 years old in good health and CMV-seropositive. The sequenced sample was PBMCs. The chain combines TRBV28 with TRBJ2-7, with 8 nucleotides matching TRBD1. This chain's CDR3 is CASSIGQGRAYEQYF. The CDR3 DNA sequence: TGTGCCAGCAGTATAGGACAGGGTAGGGCCTACGAGCAGTACTTC.